This TCR beta chain was sequenced for a study of regulatory T cells in long-lasting Graves disease. Overall study results and limits: Patients whose Graves' disease persisted exhibited lower TCR diversity than those newly diagnosed.

The authors built TCR beta libraries using iRepertoire HTBI primers and Arm-PCR of CDR3 regions. TCRdb re-analysed the multiplex PCR reads in MiXCR, keeping a single row per CDR3 protein. The sample includes under 250,000 distinct CDR3 sequences, roughly 19% seen only once; the top ten take 12%. The time point here: newly diagnosed GD, antithyroid drugs for less than 3 months. Researchers made the TCR library from RNA that was extracted from PBMCs. As to this clonotype: Its antigen remains unidentified. A read error is possible here, since a much larger clone lies one base away.

There are 14 residues in the CDR3. Germline values: CDR1 MNHEY, CDR2 SMNVEV (reference sequence). These same data were also listed under a study on T cells in Graves' hyperthyroidism and ophthalmopathy.

This material consisted of peripheral blood mononuclear cells (PBMCs), taken at new diagnosis, from a patient treated with antithyroid drugs. The V call is TRBV27, the J call TRBJ2-1; D not certain. The TCR sequence derives from a woman aged 25-40 years with Graves disease. The CDR3 bases are TGTGCCAGCAGTTTATCGCACGGCTTCTATGAGCAGCTCTTC. Amino acids: CASSLSHGFYEQLF.